This T cell receptor (beta chain) emerged from a study of CD4 and CD8 cells across lung adenocarcinoma regions. The patients had localized lung adenocarcinoma, a non-small cell subtype. Germline V gene sequence: CDR1 MNHEY, CDR2 SMNVEV (reference sequence). V dropped 5 bases and J dropped 0 bases, with 5 bases sitting between them. The CDR3 extends over 13 amino acids. TCRdb ran MiXCR on the PCR reads and lists one entry per CDR3 protein. This table holds under 10,000 distinct CDR3 sequences, approximately 50% found once. Sequenced input: CD4+ T cells from the margin of a lung tumor. The sequence was collected from a male donor with lung adenocarcinoma. The CD4 and CD8 labels of this study may be unreliable. V is TRBV27 and J is TRBJ2-1; D ambiguous. CDR3 DNA sequence: TGTGCCAGCAGTAGAAACTCCTACAATGAGCAGTTCTTC. Encoded protein: CASSRNSYNEQFF.